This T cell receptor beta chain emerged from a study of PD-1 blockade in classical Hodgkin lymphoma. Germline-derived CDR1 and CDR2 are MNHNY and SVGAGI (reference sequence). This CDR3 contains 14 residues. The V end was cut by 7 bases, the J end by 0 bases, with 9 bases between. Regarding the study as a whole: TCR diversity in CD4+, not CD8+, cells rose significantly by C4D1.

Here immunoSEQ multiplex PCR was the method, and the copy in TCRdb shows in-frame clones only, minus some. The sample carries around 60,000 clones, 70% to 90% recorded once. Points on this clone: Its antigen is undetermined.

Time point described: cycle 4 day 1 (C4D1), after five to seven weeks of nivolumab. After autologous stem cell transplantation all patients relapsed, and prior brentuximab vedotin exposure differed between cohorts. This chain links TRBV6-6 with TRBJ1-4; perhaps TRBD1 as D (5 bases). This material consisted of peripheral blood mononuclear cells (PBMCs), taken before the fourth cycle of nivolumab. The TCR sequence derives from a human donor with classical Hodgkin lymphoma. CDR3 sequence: CASIKGATNEKLFF. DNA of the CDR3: TGTGCCAGCATAAAAGGGGCAACTAATGAAAAACTGTTTTTT.